These T cell receptor beta chains were read from a single sample in a study of human T cells and chemical hapten exposure. TCRdb re-called the RACE reads with MiXCR, one entry per CDR3 protein. The top ten hold around 16% of the sample, which has under 55,000 distinct CDR3 sequences, approximately 9.9% seen once. The material was whole blood, obtained in connection with sensitization to the hapten diphenylcyclopropenone (DPC). All receptors come from a middle-aged woman with alopecia areata. Some clones in this sample may be carry-over from other donors' samples. Both conserved end residues are part of each CDR3. The D gene is left open where the match is weak. The size entry is marked missing in some rows and otherwise reads once, few, many or a size class.

TRBJ2-2 | TRBV6-4 | NA | many | CASSDSAGENTGELFF | TGTGCCAGCAGTGACTCAGCAGGGGAGAACACCGGGGAGCTGTTTTTT
TRBJ2-3 | TRBV11-2 | NA | NA | CASSSPGTSSTDTQYF | TGTGCCAGCAGCTCCCCTGGGACAAGCAGCACAGATACGCAGTATTTT
TRBJ1-3 | TRBV12-3/TRBV12-4 | NA | many | CASSLISYSGNTIYF | TGTGCCAGCAGTTTAATTTCCTACTCTGGAAACACCATATATTTT
TRBJ2-2 | TRBV6-6 | NA | few | CASSYITTGELFF | TGTGCCAGCAGTTACATCACCACCGGGGAGCTGTTTTTT
TRBJ2-7 | TRBV7-2 | TRBD1 | NA | CASSLNRLGQGASEQYF | TGTGCCAGCAGCTTAAATAGGCTTGGGCAGGGGGCGTCCGAGCAGTACTTC
TRBJ2-2 | TRBV7-3 | TRBD1 | many | CASSSKRQGNTGELFF | TGTGCCAGCAGCTCGAAACGACAGGGGAACACCGGGGAGCTGTTTTTT
TRBJ2-4 | TRBV20-1 | TRBD1 | few | CSARGGQATLLAKNIQYF | TGCAGTGCTAGGGGGGGACAGGCCACCTTACTAGCCAAAAACATTCAGTACTTC
TRBJ2-7 | TRBV7-2 | NA | many | CASSPDLEQYF | TGTGCCAGCAGCCCTGACTTAGAGCAGTACTTC
TRBJ1-1 | TRBV11-3 | NA | few | CASSPAGKNTEAFF | TGTGCCAGCAGCCCTGCTGGGAAGAACACTGAAGCTTTCTTT
TRBJ1-6 | TRBV7-3 | NA | NA | CASSLVGPLSPLHF | TGTGCCAGCAGCTTAGTTGGTCCTCTTTCACCCCTCCACTTT
TRBJ1-2 | TRBV28 | TRBD1 | many | CASSSHGDSYGYTF | TGTGCCAGCAGTTCGCACGGGGACAGCTATGGCTACACCTTC
TRBJ2-3 | TRBV7-6 | NA | many | CASSFAGRGTDTQYF | TGTGCCAGCAGCTTCGCGGGCAGGGGCACAGATACGCAGTATTTT
TRBJ2-3 | TRBV20-1 | TRBD2 | NA | CSAYDSGGATEAQYF | TGCAGTGCATACGATAGCGGGGGGGCTACAGAGGCGCAGTATTTT
TRBJ1-4 | TRBV12-3/TRBV12-4 | NA | few | CASTLGGAIEKLFF | TGTGCCAGCACCTTAGGCGGGGCCATTGAAAAACTGTTTTTT
TRBJ1-1 | TRBV10-3 | NA | many | CAISYTVNTEAFF | TGTGCCATCAGTTATACAGTGAACACTGAAGCTTTCTTT
TRBJ2-7 | TRBV7-2 | NA | few | CASSPRQSTYEQYF | TGTGCCAGCAGCCCAAGACAGAGTACCTACGAGCAGTACTTC
TRBJ1-2 | TRBV30 | TRBD1 | few | CAWDRGTNYGYTF | TGTGCCTGGGACAGGGGAACTAACTATGGCTACACCTTC
TRBJ1-5 | TRBV7-9 | TRBD1 | few | CASSSDRDRVNQPQHF | TGTGCCAGCAGCTCCGACCGGGACAGGGTCAATCAGCCCCAGCATTTT
TRBJ1-6 | TRBV9 | NA | many | CASSVERDPISPLHF | TGTGCCAGCAGCGTAGAGCGAGACCCCATTTCACCCCTCCACTTT
TRBJ1-1 | TRBV7-3 | TRBD1 | many | CASTHSLRDRGLRTEAFF | TGTGCCAGCACCCACTCCCTCCGGGACAGGGGGCTGAGGACTGAAGCTTTCTTT
TRBJ2-7 | TRBV19 | TRBD1 | many | CASSGPGQGNYEQYF | TGTGCCAGTAGTGGACCGGGACAGGGGAACTACGAGCAGTACTTC
TRBJ2-5 | TRBV9 | NA | NA | CAILAPEGETQYF | TGTGCCATCCTAGCTCCCGAGGGGGAGACCCAGTACTTC
TRBJ1-1 | TRBV6-2/TRBV6-3 | NA | few | CASSYSPREAFF | TGTGCCAGCAGTTACTCGCCGAGGGAAGCTTTCTTT
TRBJ1-4 | TRBV11-2 | NA | NA | CASSLDRGTNEKLFF | TGTGCCAGCAGCTTAGACAGGGGAACTAATGAAAAACTGTTTTTT
TRBJ1-2 | TRBV2 | TRBD1 | many | CASSWTGTYGYTF | TGTGCCAGCAGCTGGACAGGGACCTATGGCTACACCTTC
TRBJ2-7 | TRBV20-1 | NA | NA | CSAEWGGTYEQYF | TGCAGTGCGGAATGGGGCGGAACCTACGAGCAGTACTTC
TRBJ2-5 | TRBV20-1 | NA | many | CSARGVGGGETQYF | TGCAGTGCTAGAGGGGTAGGAGGGGGCGAGACCCAGTACTTC
TRBJ1-1 | TRBV18 | TRBD1 | few | CASSQNSGGPGYTEAFF | TGTGCCAGCTCACAAAATTCAGGGGGGCCGGGCTATACTGAAGCTTTCTTT
TRBJ2-7 | TRBV2 | NA | many | CASSAGSRSYEQYF | TGTGCCAGCAGTGCAGGGTCGAGGTCCTACGAGCAGTACTTC
TRBJ2-6 | TRBV27 | TRBD1 | NA | CASSLTGQGQSSGANVLTF | TGTGCCAGCAGTTTAACAGGACAGGGGCAGAGCTCTGGGGCCAACGTCCTGACTTTC
TRBJ1-2 | TRBV5-1 | NA | NA | CASSLEPGDYGYTF | TGCGCCAGCAGCTTGGAACCAGGTGACTATGGCTACACCTTC
TRBJ1-1 | TRBV5-1 | TRBD1 | NA | CASSLDIYRGRRWTEAFF | TGCGCCAGCAGCTTGGACATTTACAGGGGGCGAAGGTGGACTGAAGCTTTCTTT
TRBJ2-3 | TRBV20-1 | NA | many | CSAQNGAGTDTQYF | TGCAGTGCCCAGAACGGGGCGGGCACAGATACGCAGTATTTT
TRBJ2-4 | TRBV6-5 | NA | many | CASSYTGEGKNIQYF | TGTGCCAGCAGTTACACAGGGGAGGGCAAAAACATTCAGTACTTC
TRBJ1-3 | TRBV4-1 | NA | NA | CASSQWAGAGNTIYF | TGCGCCAGCAGCCAATGGGCAGGGGCGGGAAACACCATATATTTT
TRBJ1-1 | TRBV29-1 | NA | many | CSVRNRETEAFF | TGCAGCGTTAGGAACAGGGAGACTGAAGCTTTCTTT
TRBJ2-3 | TRBV7-9 | NA | NA | CASSLLLASTDTQYF | TGTGCCAGCAGCTTACTACTAGCTAGCACAGATACGCAGTATTTT
TRBJ2-3 | TRBV9 | NA | many | CASSLHWASASTDTQYF | TGTGCCAGCAGCCTTCATTGGGCGAGTGCTAGCACAGATACGCAGTATTTT
TRBJ2-1 | TRBV5-1 | NA | NA | CASSLTQGKGEQFF | TGCGCCAGCAGCTTGACCCAGGGGAAGGGGGAGCAGTTCTTC
TRBJ2-1 | TRBV30 | TRBD2 | many | CAWKGGGRDEQFF | TGTGCCTGGAAAGGCGGGGGGAGGGATGAGCAGTTCTTC
TRBJ1-1 | TRBV12-3/TRBV12-4 | NA | few | CASSFSNYMNTEAFF | TGTGCCAGCAGTTTTAGTAACTACATGAACACTGAAGCTTTCTTT
TRBJ1-1 | TRBV5-1 | NA | few | CASKIQGNTEAFF | TGCGCCAGCAAAATACAGGGGAACACTGAAGCTTTCTTT
TRBJ2-3 | TRBV2 | NA | few | CASSEEAASTQYF | TGTGCCAGCAGTGAAGAAGCAGCCTCGACGCAGTATTTT
TRBJ2-2 | TRBV19 | NA | NA | CASSIVVTGELFF | TGTGCCAGTAGTATAGTGGTAACCGGGGAGCTGTTTTTT
TRBJ2-3 | TRBV18 | TRBD2 | few | CASSPRWGAGEDSTDTQYF | TGTGCCAGCTCACCACGTTGGGGAGCGGGGGAGGATAGCACAGATACGCAGTATTTT
TRBJ1-4 | TRBV6-2/TRBV6-3 | NA | many | CASSKIDRPNEKLFF | TGTGCCAGCAGCAAAATCGACAGACCTAATGAAAAACTGTTTTTT
TRBJ2-2 | TRBV6-5 | TRBD2 | few | CASRTRTGGMSTGELFF | TGTGCCAGCAGGACCCGGACGGGGGGGATGAGCACCGGGGAGCTGTTTTTT
TRBJ1-1 | TRBV4-2 | TRBD1 | NA | CASSQERRGEAFF | TGTGCCAGCAGCCAAGAACGCAGGGGGGAAGCTTTCTTT
TRBJ2-3 | TRBV7-2 | NA | few | CASSLGGDTDTQYF | TGTGCCAGCAGCTTAGGTGGGGACACAGATACGCAGTATTTT
TRBJ2-1 | TRBV9 | NA | many | CASSAHRANEQFF | TGTGCCAGCAGCGCCCACAGGGCCAATGAGCAGTTCTTC
TRBJ2-1 | TRBV12-3/TRBV12-4 | TRBD2 | few | CASISSGGRYNEQFF | TGTGCCAGCATCAGTAGCGGGGGGCGCTACAATGAGCAGTTCTTC
TRBJ1-6 | TRBV20-1 | NA | few | CSASYPDSTNSPLHF | TGCAGTGCTAGTTATCCAGACAGCACCAATTCACCCCTCCACTTT
TRBJ1-3 | TRBV14 | NA | many | CASSQSGNTIYF | TGTGCCAGCAGCCAATCCGGAAACACCATATATTTT
TRBJ2-5 | TRBV6-8 | TRBD2 | NA | CASSYLLAGGQETQYF | TGTGCCAGCAGTTACCTGCTAGCGGGGGGGCAAGAGACCCAGTACTTC
TRBJ2-3 | TRBV7-9 | TRBD1 | few | CASSNEGAPTDTQYF | TGTGCCAGCAGCAATGAGGGGGCCCCCACAGATACGCAGTATTTT
TRBJ2-4 | TRBV29-1 | NA | few | CSVENHYYIQYF | TGCAGCGTTGAGAACCACTATTACATTCAGTACTTC
TRBJ1-5 | TRBV6-5 | NA | NA | CASRQTTGFGQPQHF | TGTGCCAGCAGGCAAACAACAGGGTTCGGGCAGCCCCAGCATTTT